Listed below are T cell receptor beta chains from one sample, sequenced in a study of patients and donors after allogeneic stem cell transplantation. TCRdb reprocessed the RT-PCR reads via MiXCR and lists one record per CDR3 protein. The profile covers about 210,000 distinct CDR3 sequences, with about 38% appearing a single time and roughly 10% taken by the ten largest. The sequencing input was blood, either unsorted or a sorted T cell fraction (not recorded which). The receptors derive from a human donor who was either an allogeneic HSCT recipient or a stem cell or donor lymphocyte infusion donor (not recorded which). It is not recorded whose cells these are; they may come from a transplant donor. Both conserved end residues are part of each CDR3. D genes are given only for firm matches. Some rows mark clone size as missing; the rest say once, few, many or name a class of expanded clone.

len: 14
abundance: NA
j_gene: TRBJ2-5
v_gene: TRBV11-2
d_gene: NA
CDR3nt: TGTGCCAGCAGCCCTAGTCTGTCGAAAGAGACCCAGTACTTC
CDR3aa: CASSPSLSKETQYF

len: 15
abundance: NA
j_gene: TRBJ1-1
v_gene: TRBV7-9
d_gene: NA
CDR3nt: TGTGCCAGCAGCTTAGTGGGGAGGGGTAACACTGAAGCTTTCTTT
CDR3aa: CASSLVGRGNTEAFF

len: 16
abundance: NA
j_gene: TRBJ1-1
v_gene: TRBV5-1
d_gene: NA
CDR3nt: TGCGCCAGCAGCCCGGGCCGCAGGACAATTAACACTGAAGCTTTCTTT
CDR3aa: CASSPGRRTINTEAFF

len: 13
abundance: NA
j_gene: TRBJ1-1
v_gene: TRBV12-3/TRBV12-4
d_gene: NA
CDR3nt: TGTGCCAGCAGTTTGGTGATTGGGGCTGAAGCTTTCTTT
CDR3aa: CASSLVIGAEAFF

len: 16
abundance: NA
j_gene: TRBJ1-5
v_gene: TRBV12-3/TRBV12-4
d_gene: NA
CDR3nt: TGTGCCAGCAGGAGGTACGAAGGGGTGAACAATCAGCCCCAGCATTTT
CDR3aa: CASRRYEGVNNQPQHF

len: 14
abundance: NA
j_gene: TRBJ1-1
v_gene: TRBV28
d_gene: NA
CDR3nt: TGTGCCAGCAGTCCGGGGGGCATGGACACTGAAGCTTTCTTT
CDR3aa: CASSPGGMDTEAFF

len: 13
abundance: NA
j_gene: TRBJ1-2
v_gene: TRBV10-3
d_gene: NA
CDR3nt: TGTGCCATCAGTGTAGGGCAGGGCCATGGCTACACCTTC
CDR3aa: CAISVGQGHGYTF

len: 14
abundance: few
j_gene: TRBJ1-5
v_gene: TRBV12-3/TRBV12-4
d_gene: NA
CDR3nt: TGTGCCAGCAGTTTAAAACAGGAGTATCAGCCCCAGCATTTT
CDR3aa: CASSLKQEYQPQHF

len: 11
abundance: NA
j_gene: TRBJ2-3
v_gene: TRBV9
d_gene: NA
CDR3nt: TGTGCCAGCAGCGAGGGGGATACGCAGTATTTT
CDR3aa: CASSEGDTQYF

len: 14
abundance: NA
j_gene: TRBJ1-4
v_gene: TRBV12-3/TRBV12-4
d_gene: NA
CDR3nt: TGTGCCAGCAGTTTTGGGGGGGGGCGGAAAAAACTGTTTTTT
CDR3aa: CASSFGGGRKKLFF

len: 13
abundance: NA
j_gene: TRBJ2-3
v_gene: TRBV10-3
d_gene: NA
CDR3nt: TGTGCCATCAGTGGACCACGAGGAGATACGCAGTATTTT
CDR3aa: CAISGPRGDTQYF

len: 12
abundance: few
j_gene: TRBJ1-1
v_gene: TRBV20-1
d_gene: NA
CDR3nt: TGCAGTGCTAAACAGGGAAACACTGAAGCTTTCTTT
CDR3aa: CSAKQGNTEAFF

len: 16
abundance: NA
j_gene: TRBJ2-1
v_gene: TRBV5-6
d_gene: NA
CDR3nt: TGTGCCAGCAGCTCCCCGGGACGGAGAGCCATGTATGAGCAGTTCTTC
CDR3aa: CASSSPGRRAMYEQFF

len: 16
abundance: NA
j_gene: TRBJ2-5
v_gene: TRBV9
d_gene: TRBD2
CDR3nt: TGTGCCAGCAGCGTAGCTCCCAGCGGGGGATCGGAGACCCAGTACTTC
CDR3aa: CASSVAPSGGSETQYF

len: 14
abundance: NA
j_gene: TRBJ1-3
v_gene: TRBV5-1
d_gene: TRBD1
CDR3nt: TGCGCCAGCAGCTCCGGACAGGGAGGAAACACCATATATTTT
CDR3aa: CASSSGQGGNTIYF

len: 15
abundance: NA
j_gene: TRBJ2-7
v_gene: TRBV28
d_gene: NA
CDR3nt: TGTGCCAGCAGTTCTCCCGTGGTAGGGGGATACGAGCAGTACTTC
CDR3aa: CASSSPVVGGYEQYF

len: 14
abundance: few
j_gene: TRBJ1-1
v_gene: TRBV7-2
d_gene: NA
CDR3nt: TGTGCCAGCAGCTTATTTATGGTGAACACTGAAGCTTTCTTT
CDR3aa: CASSLFMVNTEAFF

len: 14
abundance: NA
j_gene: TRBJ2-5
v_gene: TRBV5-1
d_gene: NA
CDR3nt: TGCGCCAGCAGCTTGGCCGGTCCCCAAGAGACCCAGTACTTC
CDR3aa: CASSLAGPQETQYF

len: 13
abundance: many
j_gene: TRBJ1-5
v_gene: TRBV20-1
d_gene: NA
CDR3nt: TGCAGTGCTGGGGGGCAGAGAGATCAGCCCCAGCATTTT
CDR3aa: CSAGGQRDQPQHF

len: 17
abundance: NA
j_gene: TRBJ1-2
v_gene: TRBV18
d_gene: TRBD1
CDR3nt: TGTGCCAGCTCACCGACCGGGACAGGGGTGCTGAACTATGGCTACACCTTC
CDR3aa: CASSPTGTGVLNYGYTF

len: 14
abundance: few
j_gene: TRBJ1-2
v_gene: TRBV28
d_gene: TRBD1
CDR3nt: TGTGCCAGCAGTCCCTCCGGGACAGGGCTTGGCTACACCTTC
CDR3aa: CASSPSGTGLGYTF

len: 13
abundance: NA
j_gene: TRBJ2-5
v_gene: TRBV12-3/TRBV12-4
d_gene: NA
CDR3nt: TGTGCCAGCAGTTACAGGGGGGGCGAGACCCAGTACTTC
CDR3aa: CASSYRGGETQYF

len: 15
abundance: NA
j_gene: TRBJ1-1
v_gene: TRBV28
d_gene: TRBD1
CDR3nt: TGTGCCAGCGGGAGGGGGGACAGGGAGAGTAGTGAAGCTTTCTTT
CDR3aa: CASGRGDRESSEAFF

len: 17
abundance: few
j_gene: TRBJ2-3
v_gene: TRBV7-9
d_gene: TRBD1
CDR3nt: TGTGCCAGCAGCTCAAGTTTCGACAGGGGGACAGGAGATACGCAGTATTTT
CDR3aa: CASSSSFDRGTGDTQYF

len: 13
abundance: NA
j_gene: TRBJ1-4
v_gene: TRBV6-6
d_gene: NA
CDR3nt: TGTGCCAGCAGTTACTCTAGGGAGGAAAAACTGTTTTTT
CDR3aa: CASSYSREEKLFF

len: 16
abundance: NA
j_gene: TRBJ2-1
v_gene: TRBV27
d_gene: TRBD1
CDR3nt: TGTGCCAGCAGTTTATCGCAATGGGACAGTTACAATGAGCAGTTCTTC
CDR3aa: CASSLSQWDSYNEQFF

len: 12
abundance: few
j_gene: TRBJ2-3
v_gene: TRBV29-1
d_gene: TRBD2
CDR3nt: TGCAGCGTTGGGACTAGGACAGATACGCAGTATTTT
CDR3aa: CSVGTRTDTQYF

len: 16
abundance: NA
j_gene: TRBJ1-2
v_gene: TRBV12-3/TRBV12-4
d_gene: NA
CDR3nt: TGTGCCAGCACCATTGGGGGACCGAACTCCCCCTATGGCTACACCTTC
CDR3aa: CASTIGGPNSPYGYTF

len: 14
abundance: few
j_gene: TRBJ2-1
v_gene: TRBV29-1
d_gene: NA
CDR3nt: TGCAGCGTCCCGGGACTGCACTCCTACAATGAGCAGTTCTTC
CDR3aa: CSVPGLHSYNEQFF

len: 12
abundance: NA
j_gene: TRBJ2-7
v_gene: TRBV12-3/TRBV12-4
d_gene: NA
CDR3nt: TGTGCCAGCAGTTTAGCGTCCCGCGAGCAGTACTTC
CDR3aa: CASSLASREQYF

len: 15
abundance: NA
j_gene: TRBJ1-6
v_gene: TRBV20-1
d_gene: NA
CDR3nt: TGCAGTGCTAGAGATCTACAGGGAGCCAATTCACCCCTCCACTTT
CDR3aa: CSARDLQGANSPLHF

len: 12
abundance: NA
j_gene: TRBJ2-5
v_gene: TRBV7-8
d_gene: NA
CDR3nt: TGTGCCAGCAGCTTAACGGCCGAGACCCAGTACTTC
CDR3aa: CASSLTAETQYF

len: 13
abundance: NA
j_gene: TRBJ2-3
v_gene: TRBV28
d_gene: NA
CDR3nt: TGTGCCAGCACCCCAGGGCCGACAGATACGCAGTATTTT
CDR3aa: CASTPGPTDTQYF

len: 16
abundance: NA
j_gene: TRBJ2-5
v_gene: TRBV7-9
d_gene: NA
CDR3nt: TGTGCCAGCAGCTTAAACGGAGGGGAAGCAGGGGAGACCCAGTACTTC
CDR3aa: CASSLNGGEAGETQYF

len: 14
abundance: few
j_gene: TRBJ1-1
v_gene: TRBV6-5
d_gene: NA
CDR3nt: TGTGCCAGCAGTTACCGGTGGAGAGACACTGAAGCTTTCTTT
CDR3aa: CASSYRWRDTEAFF

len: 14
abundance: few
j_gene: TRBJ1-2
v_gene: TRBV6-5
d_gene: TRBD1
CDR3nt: TGTGCCAGCAGACAGGGGTTTTCTAACTATGGCTACACCTTC
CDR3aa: CASRQGFSNYGYTF

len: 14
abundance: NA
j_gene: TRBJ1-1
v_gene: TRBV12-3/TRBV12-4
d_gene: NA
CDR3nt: TGTGCCAGCAGTCGAAGGGGATTGAACACTGAAGCTTTCTTT
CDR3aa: CASSRRGLNTEAFF

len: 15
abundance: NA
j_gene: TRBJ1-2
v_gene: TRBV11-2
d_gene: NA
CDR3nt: TGTGCCAGCAGCCCTCTCCGGGGGCGACCCTATGGCTACACCTTC
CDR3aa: CASSPLRGRPYGYTF

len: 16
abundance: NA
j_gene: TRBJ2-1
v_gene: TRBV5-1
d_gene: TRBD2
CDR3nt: TGCGCCAGCAGCCATCCCAGCGGGAACTCCTACAATGAGCAGTTCTTC
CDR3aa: CASSHPSGNSYNEQFF

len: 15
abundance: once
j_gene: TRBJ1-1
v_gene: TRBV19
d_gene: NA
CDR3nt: TGTGCCAGTAGTATTTTTGGGGGCTGGAACACTGAAGCTTTCTTT
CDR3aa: CASSIFGGWNTEAFF

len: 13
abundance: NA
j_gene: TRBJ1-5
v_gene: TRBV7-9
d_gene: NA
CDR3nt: TGTGCCAGCAGCTTCCGTAGCAATCAGCCCCAGCATTTT
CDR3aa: CASSFRSNQPQHF

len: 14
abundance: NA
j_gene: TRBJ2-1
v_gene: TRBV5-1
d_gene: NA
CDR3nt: TGCGCCAGCAGCTTGGAGGGTAGAGGGAATGAGCAGTTCTTC
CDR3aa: CASSLEGRGNEQFF

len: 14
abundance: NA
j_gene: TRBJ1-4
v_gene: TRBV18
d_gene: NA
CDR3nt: TGTGCCAGCTCACCATGGACGGAGGGGGAAAAACTGTTTTTT
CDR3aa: CASSPWTEGEKLFF

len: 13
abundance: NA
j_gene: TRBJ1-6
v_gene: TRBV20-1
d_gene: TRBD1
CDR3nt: TGCAGTGCTATCGGGACAGTTAATTCACCCCTCCACTTT
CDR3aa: CSAIGTVNSPLHF

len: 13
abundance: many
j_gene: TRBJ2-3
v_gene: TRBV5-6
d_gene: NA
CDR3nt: TGTGCCAGCAGCTTAATAGGGACAGATACGCAGTATTTT
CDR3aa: CASSLIGTDTQYF

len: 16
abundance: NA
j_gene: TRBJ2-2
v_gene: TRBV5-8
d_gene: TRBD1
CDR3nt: TGTGCCAGCAGCTCCGGGACAGGGATGATCACCGGGGAGCTGTTTTTT
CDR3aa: CASSSGTGMITGELFF

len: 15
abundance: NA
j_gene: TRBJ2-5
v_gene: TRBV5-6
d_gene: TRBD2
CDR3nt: TGTGCCAGCAGCGGAGGGACTAGCCCCCAAGAGACCCAGTACTTC
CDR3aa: CASSGGTSPQETQYF